There are many counts of the clone carrying this TCR beta chain. Its antigen is not known. Germline V gene lookup returns CDR1 MNHEY and CDR2 SVGAGI. The V and J ends lost 6 bases and 8 bases respectively, with 14 bases between them. There are 13 residues in the CDR3. The data were obtained in a study of molecular identifiers for immune sequencing clone quantification. Sorted cells numbering roughly 18,000 to 1,100,000, with 10%, 30% or 50% RNA, yielded the naive CD8 libraries. Generation of bulk TCR libraries relied on previously described methods and listed TCR primers. TCRdb reprocessed the PCR reads via MiXCR and lists one record per CDR3 protein. The sample has approximately 680,000 distinct CDR3 sequences; about 25% are singletons. Points from the study as a whole: Highly expanded clones may be undercounted when identical TCR molecules share barcodes. For effector cells, clones above 20 RNA copies held over 97% of molecules; for naive cells, under 1%.

This clonotype was sampled from a human donor in good health. Some libraries in this study had Jurkat cell RNA spiked in. V gene TRBV6-5 combines with J gene TRBJ2-1; D gene unclear. The specimen was naive CD8+ T cells from blood, with Jurkat cell RNA spiked in. Sample subset: FACS-sorted CD8+CD4-CCR7+CD45RA+ naive T cells. The CDR3 loop is CASSPPRSHEQFF. DNA of the CDR3: TGTGCCAGCAGCCCCCCCCGGTCCCATGAGCAGTTCTTC.